This TCR beta chain originates from a study of human versus mouse CDR3 diversity and MHC coevolution. General observations from the study: Human T cells were selected on over 5 MHC II alleles. The lowest clonal inequality scores came from two of three human donors. On average, humans showed more CDR3 deletions and insertions than mice.

Libraries were prepared by immunoSEQ multiplex PCR; TCRdb keeps only in-frame clonotypes and omits some of them. The top ten hold about 0.14% of the sample, which has about 83,000 clones, around 90% seen once. Unmatched junction bases numbered 15, after V lost 2 bases and J lost 6 bases. Germline CDR1 reads GTSNPN; CDR2 reads SVGIG (reference sequence). The CDR3 runs to 16 residues. With regard to this clone: Its matching antigen is unknown.

Cells were CD45RO-negative CD62L-positive naive CD4 T cells sorted from PBMCs. Sample: naive CD4+ T cells from blood. Noted subset: CD45RO-negative CD62L-positive naive CD4 T cells. This TCR was sampled from a person aged 30-69 years in good health. This rearrangement joins TRBV30 to TRBJ2-7; 8 bases fit TRBD1. In nucleotides, the CDR3 is TGTGCCTGGAGTAGTTTCGTCGGCAGGGGGCCCCCCGAGCAGTACTTC. Translated: CAWSSFVGRGPPEQYF.